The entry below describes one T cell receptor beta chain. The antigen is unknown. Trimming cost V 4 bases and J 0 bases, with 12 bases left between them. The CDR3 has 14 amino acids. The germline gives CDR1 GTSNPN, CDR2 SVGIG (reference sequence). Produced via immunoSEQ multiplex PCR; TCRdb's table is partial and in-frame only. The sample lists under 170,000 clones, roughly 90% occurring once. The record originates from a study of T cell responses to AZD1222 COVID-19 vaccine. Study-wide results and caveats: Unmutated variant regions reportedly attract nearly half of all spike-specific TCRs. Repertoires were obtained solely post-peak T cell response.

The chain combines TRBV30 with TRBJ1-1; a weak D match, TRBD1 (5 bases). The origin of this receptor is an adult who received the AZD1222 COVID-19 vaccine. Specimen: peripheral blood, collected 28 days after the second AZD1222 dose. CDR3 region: CAWKTRVMNTEAFF. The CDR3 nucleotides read TGTGCCTGGAAAACCAGGGTGATGAACACTGAAGCTTTCTTT.